Presented here are 26 T cell receptor beta chains from one specimen sequenced in a study of control samples from healthy donors and cancer patients (TCRdb year 2020). Receptor libraries were prepared by the immunoSEQ multiplex PCR assay. In its TCRdb copy, this immuneACCESS table keeps in-frame sequences only and misses some clones. Where compared with another copy, unresolved V genes explain less than half of these, and the others have no known cause. Across this sample there are 45,000 to 60,000 clones, with 90% to 95% seen only once. The ten largest make up around 0.8% of the sample. Sequencing input: PBMCs. The receptors here all came from a man between 25 and 39 years old with colorectal cancer.

V and J are TRBV5-1 and TRBJ2-3; possible D gene TRBD2, 6 bases. Between the trimmed V and J ends, which lost 4 bases and 2 bases, there was a span of 20 bases. The V gene's germline CDR1 is SGHRS and CDR2 YFSETQ. CDR3 size: 17 residues. DNA for the CDR3: TGCGCCAGCAGCCCTGGAGGGTCGGGAAGGATCACAGATACGCAGTATTTT. As protein: CASSPGGSGRITDTQYF.

The chain links TRBV6-5 to TRBJ1-1; D gene unclear. Looked up from germline, CDR1 is MNHEY and CDR2 is SVGAGI. The CDR3 length is 15 residues. The V end lost 6 bases, the J end lost 8 bases, and 22 bases lay between the germline ends. CDR3 amino acids: CASSATGLSGVEAFF. In DNA form, the CDR3 reads TGTGCCAGCAGCGCAACGGGCCTCTCAGGCGTCGAAGCTTTCTTT.

J is TRBJ2-3 and V is TRBV18; 10 nucleotides line up with TRBD1. With V trimmed by 4 bases and J by 6 bases, 4 bases remained unmatched. CDR3 length equals 14 residues. Germline CDR1 reads KGHSH; CDR2 reads LQKENI. The CDR3 loop reads CASSLRTGGDTQYF. The DNA for the CDR3 is TGTGCCAGCTCACTCCGGACAGGGGGGGATACGCAGTATTTT.

This clone was observed a handful of times. The chain joins TRBV5-5 to TRBJ1-1; unclear D gene. Germline V gene data show CDR1 as SGHKS and CDR2 as YYEKEE (reference sequence). The ends were cut back, 1 base at V and 7 bases at J, with 8 bases in the middle. The CDR3 length is 12 residues. CDR3 in amino acids: CASSLKGVEAFF. For the CDR3, the DNA is TGTGCCAGCAGCTTGAAAGGCGTTGAAGCTTTCTTT.

This chain connects TRBV12-5 to TRBJ2-1, with a weak D call TRBD2 (5 bases). The length of the CDR3 is 14 residues. Looked up from germline, CDR1 is LGHNT and CDR2 is FRNRAP. With 7 bases removed from V and 3 bases from J, the gap between germline ends came to 13 bases. DNA for the CDR3: TGTGCTAGTGCCCCGGGGTCAGGCTACAATGAGCAGTTCTTC. It translates to CASAPGSGYNEQFF. Combining the CDR3 with reference TRBV12-5 and TRBJ2-1 gives the whole variable domain DARVTQTPRHKVTEMGQEVTMRCQPILGHNTVFWYRQTMMQGLELLAYFRNRAPLDDSGMPKDRFSAEMPDATLATLKIQPSEPRDSAVYFCASAPGSGYNEQFFGPGTRLTVL.

This clone came up once. This chain joins TRBV5-4 and TRBJ2-3; 7 bases line up with TRBD2. Germline V gene lookup returns CDR1 SGHNT and CDR2 YYREEE (reference sequence). The V segment lost 4 bases and the J segment 2 bases; nucleotides outside the gene matches: 10. This CDR3 has 16 amino acids. The CDR3 sequence: CASSIPGGITTDTQYF. In DNA form, the CDR3 reads TGTGCCAGCAGCATCCCCGGGGGGATCACCACAGATACGCAGTATTTT. Full variable domain (missing parts from reference TRBV5-4 and TRBJ2-3): ETGVTQSPTHLIKTRGQQVTLRCSSQSGHNTVSWYQQALGQGPQFIFQYYREEENGRGNFPPRFSGLQFPNYSSELNVNALELDDSALYLCASSIPGGITTDTQYFGPGTRLTVL.

The chain links TRBV7-9 to TRBJ1-2, with D perhaps matching TRBD1 (6 bases). Germline CDR1 is SEHNR and CDR2 is FQNEAQ (reference sequence). The CDR3 consists of 12 residues. Trimming left V 7 bases short and J 5 bases short, with 11 bases between. The CDR3 nucleotides are TGTGCCAGCATCGACACAGGGTATGGCTACACCTTC. Its protein product is CASIDTGYGYTF.

The chain joins TRBV12-5 to TRBJ1-2; the D gene is possibly TRBD1 (6 bases). Germline loops: CDR1 LGHNT, CDR2 FRNRAP. The ends were cut back, 0 bases at V and 0 bases at J, with 14 bases in the middle. The CDR3 extends over 17 amino acids. In DNA form, the CDR3 reads TGTGCTAGTGGTTTGGTTGCAGGGGCAATGACTAACTATGGCTACACCTTC. Amino acid sequence: CASGLVAGAMTNYGYTF.

The chain carries TRBV4-3 and TRBJ2-3; D perhaps matches TRBD2 (5 bases). Germline CDR1 is LGHNA and CDR2 is YSLEER. The CDR3 covers 17 residues. Trimming shortened V by 3 bases and J by 2 bases, and 18 bases separated the two germline ends. The CDR3 sequence: CASSQAMEVTLTDTQYF. CDR3 nucleotides: TGCGCCAGCAGCCAGGCTATGGAGGTTACCCTCACAGATACGCAGTATTTT.

As for this clone: The sample holds other DNA sequences that translate to the same CDR3. The chain employs TRBV2 and TRBJ1-3; 7 positions agree with TRBD1. The V gene end was trimmed by 6 bases and the J gene end by 1 base; junction bases not matched to a gene: 3. The CDR3 contains 14 residues. The germline gives CDR1 SNHLY, CDR2 FYNNEI. DNA for the CDR3: TGTGCCAGCAGGACAGGGATATCTGGAAACACCATATATTTT. Its protein is CASRTGISGNTIYF.

This clone was counted between two and nine times. This rearrangement joins TRBV6-2 or TRBV6-3 to TRBJ1-2; tentative D call: TRBD1 (5 bases). With 2 bases removed from V and 8 bases from J, the gap between germline ends came to 18 bases. The CDR3 extends over 15 amino acids. Looked up from germline, CDR1 is MNHEY and CDR2 is SVGEGT. CDR3 sequence reads: CASSYGGRVFRGYTF. The CDR3 DNA reads as TGTGCCAGCAGTTACGGGGGACGGGTTTTCCGCGGCTACACCTTC.

The genes are TRBV11-2 and TRBJ2-7; no clear D. V dropped 4 bases and J dropped 3 bases, with 7 bases sitting between them. The CDR3 sequence is 12 residues long. Germline assignment: CDR1 SGHAT and CDR2 FQNNGV. CDR3 amino acids: CASSSTIYEQYV. In DNA, the CDR3 is TGTGCCAGCAGCTCCACCATCTACGAGCAGTACGTC.

The gene calls are TRBV15 and TRBJ1-1; TRBD1 matches 7 bases. V lost 0 bases to trimming and J lost 5 bases; unmatched junction nucleotides: 6. Per the germline V gene, CDR1 is LNHNV and CDR2 is YYDKDF (reference sequence). This CDR3 contains 15 residues. Written as DNA, the CDR3 is TGTGCCACCAGCAGAGATCGGCAGGGGGGGACTGAAGCTTTCTTT. Protein: CATSRDRQGGTEAFF. Drawing the rest from reference TRBV15 and TRBJ1-1, the complete variable domain is DAMVIQNPRYQVTQFGKPVTLSCSQTLNHNVMYWYQQKSSQAPKLLFHYYDKDFNNEADTPDNFQSRRPNTSFCFLDIRSPGLGDTAMYLCATSRDRQGGTEAFFGQGTRLTVV.

This chain links TRBV6-5 with TRBJ1-1; D is undetermined. CDR1 and CDR2 from the germline V gene are MNHEY and SVGAGI. This CDR3 has 12 amino acids. The V end was cut by 6 bases, the J end by 8 bases, with 13 bases between. The CDR3 DNA reads TGTGCCAGCAGCTCTTTGCAGTACGAAGCTTTCTTT. The encoded protein is CASSSLQYEAFF.

V is TRBV6-5 and J is TRBJ1-2, with D unclear. This CDR3 comprises 13 residues. V dropped 6 bases and J dropped 4 bases, with 12 bases sitting between them. Germline V gene lookup returns CDR1 MNHEY and CDR2 SVGAGI. In nucleotides, the CDR3 is TGTGCCAGCAGCCCGGACGGAGCCTATGGCTACACCTTC. The encoded protein is CASSPDGAYGYTF.

This chain links TRBV5-1 with TRBJ2-2, with D perhaps assigned TRBD1 or TRBD2 (6 bases each). Deletions cut 5 bases from V and 4 bases from J, with 15 bases between. In germline, CDR1 is SGHRS, CDR2 YFSETQ. The CDR3 runs to 15 residues. The CDR3: CASSYEQGLTGELFF. CDR3 DNA sequence: TGCGCCAGCAGTTACGAACAGGGACTCACCGGGGAGCTGTTTTTT.

The chain combines TRBV5-6 with TRBJ2-5; D gene unclear. Per the germline V gene, CDR1 is SGHDT and CDR2 is YYEEEE. The CDR3 has 11 amino acids. V lost 2 bases to trimming and J lost 3 bases, with 2 bases between them. The CDR3 loop reads CASSFKETQYF. The CDR3 DNA sequence: TGTGCCAGCAGCTTCAAAGAGACCCAGTACTTC.

With respect to this clone: The same CDR3 arises from other DNA sequences in this sample as well. This rearrangement joins TRBV19 to TRBJ2-2; 8 bases are shared with TRBD1. Unmatched junction bases numbered 8, after V lost 4 bases and J lost 4 bases. The CDR3 covers 16 residues. Per the germline V gene, CDR1 is LNHDA and CDR2 is SQIVND (reference sequence). The CDR3 coding sequence is TGTGCCAGTAGTACGGCAGGGGGCGGAGGCACCGGGGAGCTGTTTTTT. Translated: CASSTAGGGGTGELFF.

This chain uses TRBV9 with TRBJ2-1; 8 positions match TRBD1. Unmatched junction bases numbered 10, after V lost 4 bases and J lost 10 bases. Germline-derived CDR1 and CDR2 are SGDLS and YYNGEE. The CDR3 loop spans 14 amino acids. CDR3 in DNA: TGTGCCAGCAGCCTACACCGACAGGGGAGAGAGCAGTTCTTC. Translated: CASSLHRQGREQFF.

V is TRBV19 and J is TRBJ2-1, with 7 nucleotides matching TRBD2. Losses at the gene ends were 6 bases for V and 0 bases for J; bases not matched to a gene: 2. Per the germline V gene, CDR1 is LNHDA and CDR2 is SQIVND (reference sequence). The length of the CDR3 is 14 residues. Here the CDR3 DNA reads TGTGCCAGTAGAGGCGGGAGCTCCTACAATGAGCAGTTCTTC. Its protein product is CASRGGSSYNEQFF.

The rearrangement uses TRBV7-9 and TRBJ1-2, with 7 bases that match TRBD1. Germline CDR1 reads SEHNR; CDR2 reads FQNEAQ (reference sequence). The CDR3 spans 13 residues. With 7 bases clipped from V and 3 bases from J, the junction kept 5 bases outside the gene matches. The CDR3 loop is CASTPGQHYGYTF. CDR3 nucleotide sequence: TGTGCCAGCACCCCGGGACAGCACTATGGCTACACCTTC.

This chain joins TRBV18 and TRBJ1-1; TRBD1 might be the D (5 bases). Germline CDR1 and CDR2: KGHSH and LQKENI. V lost 1 base to trimming and J lost 1 base, with 7 bases between them. The CDR3 sequence is 14 residues long. The CDR3 protein is CASSPLGQNTEAFF. The CDR3 DNA reads as TGTGCCAGCTCACCACTCGGACAGAACACTGAAGCTTTCTTT.

The rearrangement links TRBV3-1 (or the pseudogene TRBV3-2) to TRBJ2-1; 9 bases align to TRBD2. The V gene end was trimmed by 3 bases and the J gene end by 0 bases; junction bases not matched to a gene: 3. CDR1 and CDR2 (germline): LGHDT, YNNKEL (reference sequence). The CDR3 is made up of 16 amino acids. CDR3 nucleotide sequence: TGTGCCAGCAGCCAGGCTAGCGGGAACTCCTACAATGAGCAGTTCTTC. Protein sequence: CASSQASGNSYNEQFF.

The chain is built from TRBV5-5 and TRBJ2-1; 11 nucleotides align to TRBD1. This CDR3 spans 16 amino acids. CDR1 and CDR2 (germline): SGHKS, YYEKEE (reference sequence). Germline trimming cut 3 bases from V and 1 base from J; bases unmatched to any gene: 3. This CDR3 is CASSSGTGGSYNEQFF. The CDR3 DNA reads as TGTGCCAGCAGCTCAGGGACAGGGGGATCCTACAATGAGCAGTTCTTC.

The V and J genes are TRBV19 and TRBJ2-1, with 10 bases fitting TRBD1. This CDR3 has 14 residues. Germline V CDR1 and CDR2: LNHDA, SQIVND (reference sequence). With V trimmed by 9 bases and J by 4 bases, 6 bases remained unmatched. The CDR3 reads CASLPGQGYNEQFF. CDR3 coding DNA: TGTGCCAGCCTACCGGGACAGGGGTACAATGAGCAGTTCTTC.

The rearrangement uses TRBV19 and TRBJ1-2; 8 positions agree with TRBD1. From germline, CDR1 is LNHDA and CDR2 SQIVND (reference sequence). V dropped 3 bases and J dropped 7; count of bases not matched to a gene: 7. There are 14 residues in the CDR3. The DNA of the CDR3 is TGTGCCAGTAGTATCGGACAGGGAATGGGTGGCTACACCTTC. This translates into CASSIGQGMGGYTF.